This TCR beta chain was sequenced in a study of human T cells and chemical hapten exposure. The wider study: Weekly diphenylcyclopropenone doses were given to patients' scalps across the approximately 24-week study. Patients, largely female, had alopecia areata, totalis or universalis.

In TCRdb, the RACE reads were re-called with MiXCR into one record per CDR3 protein. The table lists 180,000 or so distinct CDR3 sequences, more than 14% of them singletons, with 1.5% to 2% in the top ten. Germline CDR1 reads SEHNR; CDR2 reads FQNEAQ (reference sequence). The CDR3 sequence is 14 residues long. Deletions cut 4 bases from V and 2 bases from J, with 9 bases between. This clonotype was seen more than once but under ten times. Noted time point: patch test 1, 2 weeks after DPC sensitization. Treatment defined: therapeutic diphenylcyclopropenone sensitization with weekly scalp DPC. The V call is TRBV7-9, the J call TRBJ2-1; D gene ambiguous. The starting material was whole blood, obtained in connection with sensitization to the hapten diphenylcyclopropenone (DPC). The sequence was obtained from a woman in her 30s with alopecia areata. Some clones in this sample may be carry-over from other donors' samples. The DNA for the CDR3 is TGTGCCAGCAGCTACCGGGCCACCTACAATGAGCAGTTCTTC. This sequence encodes CASSYRATYNEQFF.